What follows are 18 T cell receptor beta chains derived from one specimen sequenced in a study of cytomegalovirus exposure and HLA in healthy donors. Primers: 60 Vbeta forward and 13 Jbeta reverse. The table came from immunoSEQ multiplex PCR; TCRdb's copy has only in-frame clones and leaves some out. Here the sample spans some 130,000 clones, about 70% being singletons. Sequenced: PBMCs. The receptors were sampled from a middle-aged man in good health and CMV-seronegative.

The chain is built from TRBV5-1 and TRBJ2-7; D is perhaps TRBD1 (6 bases). The V end lost 5 bases, the J end lost 1 base, and 7 bases lay between the germline ends. The CDR3 length is 12 residues. Germline V gene lookup returns CDR1 SGHRS and CDR2 YFSETQ. The CDR3 DNA sequence: TGCGCCAGCAGACAGGGTTCCTACGAGCAGTACTTC. This encodes CASRQGSYEQYF.

The chain carries TRBV5-1 and TRBJ1-1, with 9 bases fitting TRBD1. V was clipped by 4 bases and J by 1 base; unmatched bases: 5. This CDR3 region has 15 residues. Per germline, CDR1 SGHRS and CDR2 YFSETQ. The CDR3 nucleotides are TGCGCCAGCAGCGTACAGGGGGCCGGGAACACTGAAGCTTTCTTT. It yields the protein CASSVQGAGNTEAFF. Variable domain in full (rest from reference TRBV5-1 and TRBJ1-1): KAGVTQTPRYLIKTRGQQVTLSCSPISGHRSVSWYQQTPGQGLQFLFEYFSETQRNKGNFPGRFSGRQFSNSRSEMNVSTLELGDSALYLCASSVQGAGNTEAFFGQGTRLTVV.

This clone was seen a single time. The CDR3 loop reads CATSRNEDSNEKLFF. DNA of the CDR3: TGTGCCACCAGCCGAAATGAGGACAGTAATGAAAAACTGTTTTTT. The V and J genes are TRBV15 and TRBJ1-4, with D possibly matching TRBD1 (6 bases). V lost 5 bases and J 4 bases, leaving 14 bases between the germline ends. The CDR3 sequence is 15 residues long. Germline CDR1 LNHNV, CDR2 YYDKDF (reference sequence).

The chain combines TRBV7-2 with TRBJ1-1; D is possibly TRBD1 (6 bases). The CDR3 contains 15 residues. Germline CDR1 and CDR2: SGHTA and FQGNSA. With 5 bases removed from V and 1 base from J, the gap between germline ends came to 14 bases. As DNA, the CDR3 is TGTGCCAGCAGCCCTGAAGGACAGAAGAACACTGAAGCTTTCTTT. Translating gives CASSPEGQKNTEAFF.

This clone was observed a handful of times. Other DNA sequences in this sample translate to the same CDR3. The J gene is TRBJ2-3, the V gene TRBV29-1; tentatively, D is TRBD2 (5 bases). Germline loops: CDR1 SQVTM, CDR2 ANQGSEA. The CDR3 extends over 13 amino acids. The V end was cut by 2 bases, the J end by 2 bases, with 8 bases between. The CDR3 DNA reads TGCAGCGTTGAATGGAGGATCACAGATACGCAGTATTTT. Protein product: CSVEWRITDTQYF.

The chain uses TRBV7-8 and TRBJ1-5; possible D gene TRBD1, 5 bases. Deletions cut 5 bases from V and 0 bases from J, with 11 bases between. The CDR3 runs to 15 residues. The germline gives CDR1 SGHVS, CDR2 FQNEAQ. The CDR3 region is CASSATGYSNQPQHF. In DNA form, the CDR3 reads TGTGCCAGCAGCGCCACAGGATATAGCAATCAGCCCCAGCATTTT.

The gene calls are TRBV2 and TRBJ2-2; D is perhaps TRBD1 (5 bases). V lost 2 bases to trimming and J lost 1 base, with 8 bases between them. Looked up from germline, CDR1 is SNHLY and CDR2 is FYNNEI. The CDR3 spans 15 residues. The CDR3, as DNA: TGTGCCAGCAGTGAACAGGGCCGGAACACCGGGGAGCTGTTTTTT. This encodes CASSEQGRNTGELFF. The full variable domain, its missing parts supplied by reference TRBV2 and TRBJ2-2, is EPEVTQTPSHQVTQMGQEVILRCVPISNHLYFYWYRQILGQKVEFLVSFYNNEISEKSEIFDDQFSVERPDGSNFTLKIRSTKLEDSAMYFCASSEQGRNTGELFFGEGSRLTVL.

This clone was detected once. The chain employs TRBV7-6 and TRBJ2-1; D not resolved. Trimming cost V 1 base and J 1 base, with 17 bases left between them. The CDR3 sequence is 18 residues long. The germline V gene has CDR1 SGHVS and CDR2 FNYEAQ. The CDR3 sequence: CASSLDSFTLGSYNEQFF. The DNA for the CDR3 is TGTGCCAGCAGCTTAGATAGCTTCACCTTAGGATCCTACAATGAGCAGTTCTTC.

The chain uses TRBV19 and TRBJ2-3; possibly TRBD1 for D (6 bases). Trimming shortened V by 1 base and J by 8 bases, and 13 bases separated the two germline ends. The germline CDR1 and CDR2 sequences are LNHDA and SQIVND (reference sequence). This CDR3 is built from 14 residues. Written as DNA, the CDR3 is TGTGCCAGTAGTATAGTCGACAGGCTGGGTACGCAGTATTTT. Protein product: CASSIVDRLGTQYF.

This clone was detected only a few times. V is TRBV27 and J is TRBJ1-5, with 12 bases that match TRBD1. The trim removed 2 bases at V and 5 bases at J, leaving 1 base unmatched. The CDR3 sequence is 15 residues long. CDR1 and CDR2 (germline): MNHEY, SMNVEV (reference sequence). The CDR3 reads CASSLGTGGDQPQHF. For the CDR3, the DNA is TGTGCCAGCAGTTTAGGGACAGGGGGCGATCAGCCCCAGCATTTT.

The J gene is TRBJ2-2, the V gene TRBV19; TRBD2 agrees at 8 bases. This CDR3 contains 14 residues. In germline, CDR1 is LNHDA, CDR2 SQIVND (reference sequence). Trimming at V came to 8 bases and at J to 7 bases, leaving 9 bases not matched to a gene. The CDR3 DNA reads TGTGCCAGTGCCCCCGGGGGGGTCGGCGGGGAGCTGTTTTTT. Translating gives CASAPGGVGGELFF.

This clone showed up just a few times. V and J are TRBV27 and TRBJ2-7, with 7 bases matching TRBD1. CDR1 MNHEY and CDR2 SMNVEV come from the germline V gene (reference sequence). V lost 2 bases and J lost 5; bases outside the gene matches: 12. This CDR3 has 16 amino acids. CDR3 in amino acids: CASSLLEQGSSHEQYF. The CDR3 region has the DNA TGTGCCAGCAGTTTACTGGAACAGGGGAGTTCCCACGAGCAGTACTTC.

In the case of this clone: Germline is not matched at one junction end, which may reflect a read error. J is TRBJ2-1 and V is TRBV6-5; D might be TRBD2 (5 bases). Germline CDR1 and CDR2: MNHEY and SVGAGI. The CDR3 has 14 amino acids. The CDR3 region has the DNA TGTGCCAGCAGTGACTCCGGGATCAGCCATGAGCAGTTCTTC. Translated: CASSDSGISHEQFF.

This rearrangement joins TRBV7-2 to TRBJ2-7; 8 bases fit TRBD1. Germline V CDR1 and CDR2: SGHTA, FQGNSA. The CDR3 totals 15 residues. Trimming took 5 bases from V and 2 from J; bases not matched to a gene: 8. The CDR3 DNA is TGTGCCAGCAGCCGAGGTGGACAGGGCCCCTACGAGCAGTACTTC. Translated, it gives CASSRGGQGPYEQYF.

As DNA, the CDR3 is TGTGCCACCAGCATGGGGGGTGAAAAACTGTTTTTT. Translation gives CATSMGGEKLFF. The rearrangement joins TRBV15 to TRBJ1-4; D may be TRBD1 (5 bases). Trimming took 4 bases from V and 7 from J, leaving 7 bases between them. Germline-derived CDR1 and CDR2 are LNHNV and YYDKDF (reference sequence). The CDR3 extends over 12 amino acids.

This clone was observed once. J is TRBJ2-7 and V is TRBV10-2, with 7 positions matching TRBD1. Germline assignment: CDR1 WSHSY and CDR2 SAAADI. The CDR3 has 13 amino acids. V gave up 8 bases and J gave up 2 bases; unmatched junction bases: 6. The CDR3 DNA sequence: TGCGCCAGCTCGACAGGGAACCCCTACGAGCAGTACTTC. It yields the protein CASSTGNPYEQYF.

The chain carries TRBV4-3 and TRBJ2-7, with 14 bases matching TRBD2. The ends lost 4 bases at V and 2 bases at J; junction bases unmatched: 10. CDR1 and CDR2 (germline): LGHNA, YSLEER. This CDR3 contains 18 residues. CDR3 in amino acids: CASSLHGLAGGETYEQYF. The CDR3 DNA reads as TGCGCCAGCAGCCTTCATGGACTAGCGGGAGGTGAAACCTACGAGCAGTACTTC.

The chain has TRBV5-4 and TRBJ1-1, with a tentative D call TRBD1 (5 bases). The CDR3 has 13 residues. Germline V gene lookup returns CDR1 SGHNT and CDR2 YYREEE (reference sequence). Trimming pared 4 bases from V and 3 bases from J, leaving 10 bases between. CDR3 residues: CASSPRGDTEAFF. CDR3 nucleotide sequence: TGTGCCAGCAGCCCTCGGGGGGACACTGAAGCTTTCTTT.